Listed below are T cell receptor beta chains from one sample, sequenced in a study of blood T cells in healthy people across ages. TCRdb fed the 5' RACE reads into MiXCR, producing one record per CDR3 protein. This sample has nearly 800,000 distinct CDR3 sequences, with approximately 25% found just once. The same data also contributed to another study, on T cells of mothers and their children.

Sequencing was performed on blood. These receptors all stem from a boy aged 5-17 years in good health. Each CDR3 is given with its conserved first and last residue. A D gene is named only where the DNA matches it firmly. Clone size is given for some rows only: seen once, a few or many times, or a class if the clone is expanded.

D gene	clone size	J gene	V gene	CDR3 DNA	CDR3 protein
TRBD1	few	TRBJ1-1	TRBV7-9	TGTGCCAGCAGCCGGGACAGGGTTATCACTGAAGCTTTCTTT	CASSRDRVITEAFF
.	.	TRBJ1-2	TRBV7-2	TGTGCCAGCAGCTTAGATCCAGGCTACGATGGCTACACCTTC	CASSLDPGYDGYTF
TRBD2	.	TRBJ2-5	TRBV10-3	TGCGCCATCAGTGAGAGCGGGGCAGAGACCCAGTACTTC	CAISESGAETQYF
.	.	TRBJ1-1	TRBV3-1	TGTGCCAGCAGCCCGGCCGGCGCTGAAGCTTTCTTT	CASSPAGAEAFF
TRBD1	.	TRBJ2-7	TRBV15	TGTGCCACCAGCAGCGACAGGGGGCCCTACGAGCAGTACTTC	CATSSDRGPYEQYF
.	many	TRBJ1-1	TRBV4-2	TGTGCCAGCAGCCAACTTACGAAACAGCTTCCCACTGAAGCTTTCTTT	CASSQLTKQLPTEAFF
.	many	TRBJ2-1	TRBV12-3/TRBV12-4	TGTGCCAGCAGTTTTGGTAATGAGCAGTTCTTC	CASSFGNEQFF
.	.	TRBJ2-3	TRBV20-1	TGCAGTGCTAGTAAATGGGGCGCAGATACGCAGTATTTT	CSASKWGADTQYF
.	.	TRBJ1-2	TRBV29-1	TGCAGCGTGTCGCTTGCTAACTATGGCTACACCTTC	CSVSLANYGYTF
.	.	TRBJ2-4	TRBV29-1	TGCAGCGTATCGGGAGTCAAAAACATTCAGTACTTC	CSVSGVKNIQYF
.	.	TRBJ2-7	TRBV4-2	TGTGCCAGCAGCCAAGGCGCGGGTATGGAGCAGTACTTC	CASSQGAGMEQYF
.	once	TRBJ1-6	TRBV20-1	TGCAGTGCTAGAGATCGGGGGTCTCGATCACCCCTCCACTTT	CSARDRGSRSPLHF
.	many	TRBJ2-5	TRBV5-1	TGCGCCAGCAGCCCGGGCAGGGGACAAGAGACCCAGTACTTC	CASSPGRGQETQYF
.	few	TRBJ2-5	TRBV28	TGTGCCAGCAGTCCCCGGGTGGGGACCCAGTACTTC	CASSPRVGTQYF
TRBD2	.	TRBJ2-5	TRBV28	TGTGCCAGCAGTTTATGGCCTAGCGGGAGAGGGGAGCAGTACTTC	CASSLWPSGRGEQYF
TRBD1	.	TRBJ1-2	TRBV29-1	TGCAGCGTTGTGTCGTTTCGGGACAGCTATGGCTACACCTTC	CSVVSFRDSYGYTF